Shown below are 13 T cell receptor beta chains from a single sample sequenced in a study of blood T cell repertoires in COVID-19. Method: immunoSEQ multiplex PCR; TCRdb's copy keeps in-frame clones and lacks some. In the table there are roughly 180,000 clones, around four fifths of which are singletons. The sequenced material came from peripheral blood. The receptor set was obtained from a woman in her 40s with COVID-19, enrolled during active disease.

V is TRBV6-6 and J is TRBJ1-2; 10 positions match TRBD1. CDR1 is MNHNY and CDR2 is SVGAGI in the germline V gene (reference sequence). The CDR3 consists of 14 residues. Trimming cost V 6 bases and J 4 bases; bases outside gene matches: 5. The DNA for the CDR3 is TGTGCCAGCAGGACAGGGGGCAGCGGCTATGGCTACACCTTC. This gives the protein CASRTGGSGYGYTF.

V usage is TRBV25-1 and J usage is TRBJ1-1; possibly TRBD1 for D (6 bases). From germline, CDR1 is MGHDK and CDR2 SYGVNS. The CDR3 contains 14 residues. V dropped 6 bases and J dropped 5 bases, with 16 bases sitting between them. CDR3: CASRASGEWTEAFF. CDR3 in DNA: TGTGCCAGCAGGGCCTCAGGGGAGTGGACTGAAGCTTTCTTT.

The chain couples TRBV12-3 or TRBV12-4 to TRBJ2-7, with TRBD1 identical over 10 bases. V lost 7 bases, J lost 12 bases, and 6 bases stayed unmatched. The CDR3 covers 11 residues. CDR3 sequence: CASTSGTGAYF. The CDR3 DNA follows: TGTGCCAGCACTTCGGGGACAGGGGCGTACTTC.

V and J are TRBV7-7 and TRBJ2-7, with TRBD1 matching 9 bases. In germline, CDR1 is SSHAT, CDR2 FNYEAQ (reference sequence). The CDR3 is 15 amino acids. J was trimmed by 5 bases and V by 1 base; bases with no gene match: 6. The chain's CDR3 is CASSLVGDRADEQYF. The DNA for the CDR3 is TGTGCCAGCAGCTTAGTCGGGGACAGGGCAGACGAGCAGTACTTC.

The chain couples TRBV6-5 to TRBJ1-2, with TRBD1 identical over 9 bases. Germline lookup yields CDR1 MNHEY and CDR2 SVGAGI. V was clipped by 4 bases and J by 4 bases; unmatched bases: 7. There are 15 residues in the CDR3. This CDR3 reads CASSFRTGAIYGYTF. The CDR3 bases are TGTGCCAGCAGTTTCCGGACAGGGGCAATCTATGGCTACACCTTC.

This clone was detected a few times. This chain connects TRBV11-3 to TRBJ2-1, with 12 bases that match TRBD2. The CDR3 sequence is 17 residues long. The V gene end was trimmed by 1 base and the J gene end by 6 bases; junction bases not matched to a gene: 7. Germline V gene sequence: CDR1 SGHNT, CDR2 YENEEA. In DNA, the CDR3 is TGTGCCAGCAGCTTAGCCTCCGGGACTAGCGGGTTCAATGAGCAGTTCTTC. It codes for CASSLASGTSGFNEQFF.

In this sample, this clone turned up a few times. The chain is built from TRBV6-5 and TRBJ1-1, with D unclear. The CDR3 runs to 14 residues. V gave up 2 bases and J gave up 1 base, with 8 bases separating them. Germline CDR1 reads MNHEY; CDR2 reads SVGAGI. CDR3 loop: CASSYLPGNTEAFF. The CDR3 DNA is TGTGCCAGCAGTTACCTGCCAGGGAACACTGAAGCTTTCTTT.

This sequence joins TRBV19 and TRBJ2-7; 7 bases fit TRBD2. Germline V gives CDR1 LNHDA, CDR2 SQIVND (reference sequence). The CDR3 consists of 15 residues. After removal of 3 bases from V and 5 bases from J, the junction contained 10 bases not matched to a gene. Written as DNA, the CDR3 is TGTGCCAGTAGTATGATAGCGGGCCCTCCGAACGAGCAGTACTTC. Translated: CASSMIAGPPNEQYF.

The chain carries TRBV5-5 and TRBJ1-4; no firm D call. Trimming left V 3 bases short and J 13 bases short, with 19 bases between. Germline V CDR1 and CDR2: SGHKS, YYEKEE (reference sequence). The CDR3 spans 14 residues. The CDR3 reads CASSSGERTGILFF. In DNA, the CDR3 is TGTGCCAGCAGCTCTGGGGAAAGGACTGGAATACTGTTTTTT.

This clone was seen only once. The CDR3 nucleotides are TGTGCCAGCAGCTTAGTACAGCGGGAGTTAGACGAGCAGTACTTC. Amino acid sequence: CASSLVQRELDEQYF. The chain joins TRBV7-6 to TRBJ2-7; 8 bases map to TRBD2. CDR1 is SGHVS and CDR2 is FNYEAQ in the germline V gene. This CDR3 comprises 15 residues. V lost 1 base, J lost 5 bases, and 7 bases stayed unmatched.

This chain's CDR3 is CSVVLAVQVSRQETQYF. The CDR3 coding sequence is TGCAGCGTTGTACTAGCGGTCCAGGTTTCCCGGCAGGAGACCCAGTACTTC. The gene calls are TRBV29-1 and TRBJ2-5, with TRBD2 matching over 8 bases. Germline V lookup: CDR1 SQVTM, CDR2 ANQGSEA. The CDR3 sequence is 17 residues long. V lost 4 bases, J lost 5 bases, and 18 bases stayed unmatched.

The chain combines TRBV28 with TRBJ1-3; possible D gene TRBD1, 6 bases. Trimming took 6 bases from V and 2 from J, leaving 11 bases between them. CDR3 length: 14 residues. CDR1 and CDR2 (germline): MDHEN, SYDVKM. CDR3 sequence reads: CASRSEGAGNTIYF. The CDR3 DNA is TGTGCCAGCAGATCCGAGGGGGCTGGAAACACCATATATTTT.

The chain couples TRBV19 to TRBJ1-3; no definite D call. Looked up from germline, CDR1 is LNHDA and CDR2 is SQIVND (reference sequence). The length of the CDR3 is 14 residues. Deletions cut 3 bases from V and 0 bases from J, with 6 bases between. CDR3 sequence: CASSIKSSGNTIYF. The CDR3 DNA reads TGTGCCAGTAGTATCAAGAGCTCTGGAAACACCATATATTTT.